Detailed here is one T cell receptor (beta chain). Its antigen remains unidentified. The data derive from a study of cytomegalovirus exposure and HLA in healthy donors. Broader study findings: The listing of 150 to 200 TCR beta chains classed them as cytomegalovirus-associated. According to a later analysis, donors in an Asian-associated ancestry cluster reportedly had fewer N-insertions than the roughly 670-donor mean. Most subjects' HLA-A and HLA-B alleles were reportedly predicted from TCR beta sequences.

In the PCR, 60 Vbeta and 13 Jbeta primers were used. The table came from immunoSEQ multiplex PCR; TCRdb's copy has only in-frame clones and leaves some out. The table records 180,000 or so clones, 75% to 90% of them present only once. The germline V gene has CDR1 SQVTM and CDR2 ANQGSEA. This CDR3 region has 13 residues. V was pared by 2 bases and J by 8 bases, with 12 bases between. The source material was PBMCs. This sequence joins TRBV29-1 and TRBJ1-4, with D hard to call. This clonotype was sampled from a girl between 10 and 17 years old in good health and CMV-seropositive. The CDR3 nucleotides are TGCAGCGTTGAATCCCAGGTGGGCGAAAAACTGTTTTTT. Translated, it gives CSVESQVGEKLFF.